The source of this TCR beta chain is a study of T-cell memory formation after mild COVID-19. TCRdb reprocessed the 5' RACE reads via MiXCR and lists one record per CDR3 protein. The table includes under 450,000 distinct CDR3 sequences, around an eighth detected once. V dropped 3 bases and J dropped 8; count of bases not matched to a gene: 7. In germline, CDR1 is SGHRS, CDR2 YFSETQ. The CDR3 extends over 14 amino acids. The sequence was collected from a man between 18 and 29 years old who had mild COVID-19 (a few samples of this study predate the infection). Cell type and time point are not known. What was sequenced was PBMCs or a T cell subset sorted from them (not recorded which). V and J are TRBV5-1 and TRBJ2-1; 8 bases are shared with TRBD2. The CDR3 here is CASSSGLEVDEQFF. DNA for the CDR3: TGCGCCAGCAGCTCGGGACTAGAGGTCGATGAGCAGTTCTTC.